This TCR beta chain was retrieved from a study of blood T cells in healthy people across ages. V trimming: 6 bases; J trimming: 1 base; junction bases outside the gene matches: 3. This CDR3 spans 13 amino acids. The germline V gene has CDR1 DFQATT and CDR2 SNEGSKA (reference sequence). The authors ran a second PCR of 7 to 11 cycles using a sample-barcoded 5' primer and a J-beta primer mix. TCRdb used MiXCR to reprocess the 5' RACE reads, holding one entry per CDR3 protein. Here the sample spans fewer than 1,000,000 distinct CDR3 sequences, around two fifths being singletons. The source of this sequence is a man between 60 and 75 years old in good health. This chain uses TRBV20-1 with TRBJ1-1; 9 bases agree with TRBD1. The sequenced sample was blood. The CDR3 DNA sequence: TGCAGTGCCGAACAGGGGGCGAACACTGAAGCTTTCTTT. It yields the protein CSAEQGANTEAFF.